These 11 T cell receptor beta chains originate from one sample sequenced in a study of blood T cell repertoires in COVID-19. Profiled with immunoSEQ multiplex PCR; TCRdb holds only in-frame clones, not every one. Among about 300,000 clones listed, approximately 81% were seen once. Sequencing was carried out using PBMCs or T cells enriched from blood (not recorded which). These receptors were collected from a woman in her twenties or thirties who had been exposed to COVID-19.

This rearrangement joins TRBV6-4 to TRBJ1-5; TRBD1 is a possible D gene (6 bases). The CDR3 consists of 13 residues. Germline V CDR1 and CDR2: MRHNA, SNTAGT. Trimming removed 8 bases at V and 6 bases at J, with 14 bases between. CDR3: CASGAGEGQPQHF. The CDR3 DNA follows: TGTGCCAGCGGTGCAGGGGAGGGTCAGCCCCAGCATTTT.

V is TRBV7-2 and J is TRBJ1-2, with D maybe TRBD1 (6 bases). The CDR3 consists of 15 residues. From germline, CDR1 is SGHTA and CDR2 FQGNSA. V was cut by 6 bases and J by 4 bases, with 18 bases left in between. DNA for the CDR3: TGTGCCAGCAGTTTTACCCTGACAGGCCTCTATGGCTACACCTTC. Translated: CASSFTLTGLYGYTF.

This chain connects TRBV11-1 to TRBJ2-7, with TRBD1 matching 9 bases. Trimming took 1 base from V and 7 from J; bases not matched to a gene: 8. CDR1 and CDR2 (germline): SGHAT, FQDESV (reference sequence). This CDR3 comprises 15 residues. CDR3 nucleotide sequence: TGTGCCAGCAGCTTAGTTGGGACAGGGTTTCGGGAGCAGTACTTC. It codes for CASSLVGTGFREQYF.

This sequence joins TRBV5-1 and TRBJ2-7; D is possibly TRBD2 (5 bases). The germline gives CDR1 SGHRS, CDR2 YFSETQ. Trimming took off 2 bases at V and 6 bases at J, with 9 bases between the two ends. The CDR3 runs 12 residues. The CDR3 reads CASSLLGIEQYF. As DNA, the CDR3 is TGCGCCAGCAGCTTACTAGGTATCGAGCAGTACTTC.

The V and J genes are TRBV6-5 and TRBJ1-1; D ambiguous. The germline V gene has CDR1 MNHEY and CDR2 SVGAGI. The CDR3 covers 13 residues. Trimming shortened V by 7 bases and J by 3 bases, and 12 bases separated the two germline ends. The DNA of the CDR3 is TGTGCCAGCACCCTTCAAGAGGACACTGAAGCTTTCTTT. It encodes CASTLQEDTEAFF.

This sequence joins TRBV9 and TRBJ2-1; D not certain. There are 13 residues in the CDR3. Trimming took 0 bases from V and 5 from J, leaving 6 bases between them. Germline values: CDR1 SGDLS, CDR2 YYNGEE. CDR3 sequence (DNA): TGTGCCAGCAGCGTAGATTGGCACAATGAGCAGTTCTTC. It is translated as CASSVDWHNEQFF.

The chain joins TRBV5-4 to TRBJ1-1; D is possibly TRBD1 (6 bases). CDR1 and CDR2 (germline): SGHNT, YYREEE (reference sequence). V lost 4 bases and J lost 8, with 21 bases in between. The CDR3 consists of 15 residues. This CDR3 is CASSKEGGPHREAFF. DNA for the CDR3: TGTGCCAGCAGCAAGGAAGGGGGACCCCATCGAGAAGCTTTCTTT.

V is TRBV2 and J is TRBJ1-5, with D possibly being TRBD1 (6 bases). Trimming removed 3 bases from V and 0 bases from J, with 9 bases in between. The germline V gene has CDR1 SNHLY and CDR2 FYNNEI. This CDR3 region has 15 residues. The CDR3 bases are TGTGCCAGCAGTGAGGCAGGGGATAGCAATCAGCCCCAGCATTTT. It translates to CASSEAGDSNQPQHF.

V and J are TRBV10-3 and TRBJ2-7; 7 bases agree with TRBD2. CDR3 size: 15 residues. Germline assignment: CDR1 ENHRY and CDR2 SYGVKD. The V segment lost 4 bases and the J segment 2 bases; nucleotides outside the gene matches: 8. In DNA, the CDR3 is TGTGCCATCAGTGGTTTATTGGGAGGGACCTACGAGCAGTACTTC. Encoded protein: CAISGLLGGTYEQYF.

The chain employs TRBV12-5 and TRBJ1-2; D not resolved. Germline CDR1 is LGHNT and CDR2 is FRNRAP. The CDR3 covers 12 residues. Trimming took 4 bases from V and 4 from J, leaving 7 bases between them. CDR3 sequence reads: CASGSRAYGYTF. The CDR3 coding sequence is TGTGCTAGTGGTTCCCGAGCCTATGGCTACACCTTC. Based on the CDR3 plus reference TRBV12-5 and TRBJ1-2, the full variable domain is DARVTQTPRHKVTEMGQEVTMRCQPILGHNTVFWYRQTMMQGLELLAYFRNRAPLDDSGMPKDRFSAEMPDATLATLKIQPSEPRDSAVYFCASGSRAYGYTFGSGTRLTVV.

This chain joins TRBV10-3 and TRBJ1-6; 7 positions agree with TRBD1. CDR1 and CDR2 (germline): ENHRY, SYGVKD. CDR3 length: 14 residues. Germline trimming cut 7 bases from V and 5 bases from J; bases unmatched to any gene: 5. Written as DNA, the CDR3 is TGTGCCATCACCGCCGGGACAGATAATTCACCCCTCCACTTT. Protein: CAITAGTDNSPLHF.